This T cell receptor beta chain was documented in a study of identical twins (TCRdb year 2016). Regarding the research as a whole: TCR alpha and beta repertoires from monozygotic twins, unrelated adults of various ages and cord blood were deep-sequenced to test whether fetal clonotypes persist. Replicate twin experiments were performed at different times using different library preparation protocols to rule out contamination.

In its sample, this clonotype was seen a few times. Its antigen has not been determined. No much larger clone is present one base from it, and per-base qualities are unavailable. Library creation used 5' RACE. These reads were obtained on an Illumina HiSeq 2000. A universal primer binding site was added through template switching, and the final cDNA carried a unique molecular identifier so that TCR cDNA molecules could be counted accurately. First-strand cDNA for TCR alpha and beta chains was synthesized from specific primers in the conserved constant-segment region. To control for contamination, each cDNA library was double barcoded with a SMART-Mk sample barcode plus Illumina barcodes. TruSeq adapter sequences, together with Illumina sample barcodes, were added in two successive PCR steps. Sequencing of the TCR alpha and beta cDNA libraries was done on the Illumina HiSeq platform using custom primers. Under the source paper's analysis protocol: MiGEC was used to process raw reads and extract unique molecular identifiers, and MiXCR was used to find CDR3 positions. For each individual, recombination models were inferred using an EM algorithm with the repgenHMM and IGoR tools. The tcR package in R was used for shared clonotype analysis, with sharing normalized by the product of cloneset sizes. Out-of-frame nonproductive sequences were analyzed to study raw recombination free of thymic and clonal selection effects. TCRdb reprocessed the public reads (quality trimming at Q25 with fastp, clone calling with MiXCR) and kept in-frame beta chains. Records with the same CDR3 protein are collapsed into one entry carrying the most frequent genes and DNA. The authors' filters were not applied to this entry. For this sample the table gives about 490,000 distinct CDR3 sequences, of which around 15% were detected only once. In total, the top ten clones hold roughly 0.43% of the sample.

Study-level results and caveats: Zero-insertion analyses could be partly confounded by invariant T cells such as MAIT and iNKT, although diverse VJ usage argued against such confounding for most clonotypes. In monozygotic twins, out-of-frame TCR alpha sharing was systematically underestimated by recombination models, although the models agreed with sharing between unrelated individuals. Fewer insertions were carried by abundant cord blood beta clonotypes, a similar but weaker trend appeared in young adult naive repertoires, and no such trend appeared in memory repertoires. Because the same donors could not be followed over many years, conclusions were based on cross-sectional statistical analysis. In beta out-of-frame sequences, excess twin sharing was weaker, because having fewer shared sequences lowered the signal-to-noise ratio. Compared with coincidental sharing between unrelated individuals, out-of-frame TCR alpha sequences shared between twins had an excess of sequences with low generation probability.

Every donor in the study was a healthy Caucasian. Three pairs of female monozygotic twins, all aged roughly 18 to 29 years, were included in the twin cohort. Positive isolation kits from Invitrogen were used to isolate CD4+ and CD8+ T cell populations. Counted from cysteine to phenylalanine, this CDR3 has 15 amino acids. The kept DNA is CDR3 alone, 45 bases in frame from the first base. Based on the germline V gene, the CDR1 and CDR2 sequences are MRHNA and SNTAGT. V was cut back by 3 bases and J by 0 bases, leaving a gap of 6 bases between them. This sample also appeared in a second study, on yellow fever vaccine responses in identical twins. That second publication adds: The authors reported that the T cell response to vaccination in identical twins appeared partly convergent and partly personalized. In identical twins, the study followed T cell clones that responded to the vaccine with precision.

The TCR originated in a woman in her late teens or twenties in good health. Recombination joined TRBV6-4 with TRBJ2-6, with no D gene named confidently. Sequenced material: CD4+ T cells sorted from blood. Here is the DNA: TGTGCCAGCAGTGATTTGCCCTCTGGGGCCAACGTCCTGACTTTC. It specifies CASSDLPSGANVLTF.